This T cell receptor beta chain was found in a study of blood T cell repertoires in COVID-19. Study at large: Both acute and convalescent COVID-19 samples were obtained from the United States, Italy and Spain. Sample material is recorded as cDNA or gDNA derived from T cells, B-cell-depleted T cells, or PBMCs.

Authors' analysis steps: Amplification of reference gene primers was used by the study to estimate nucleated cell counts. Sequencing used immunoSEQ multiplex PCR; TCRdb keeps in-frame clones, though not all of them. V, J and clone size are those of that table, while D and trimming were read from the DNA. Among about 210,000 clones listed, over 60% were seen once. This CDR3 comprises 12 residues. V dropped 6 bases and J dropped 5 bases, with 11 bases sitting between them. Germline CDR1 and CDR2: MNHNY and SVGAGI (reference sequence). Material: peripheral blood. This receptor was identified in a woman in her 70s with acute or convalescent COVID-19. V gene TRBV6-6 combines with J gene TRBJ2-7, with a tentative D call TRBD1 (6 bases). CDR3 amino acids: CASRRGWDEQYF. The CDR3 nucleotides are TGTGCCAGCAGGAGGGGGTGGGACGAGCAGTACTTC.